This T cell receptor beta chain is drawn from a study of CD8 T cells in ankylosing spondylitis. Whole-study findings and limits: Reports say disease-linked clones showed up significantly more in matched ankylosing spondylitis synovial fluid. A TCR beta motif of about 8 highly homologous variants seemed to mark ankylosing spondylitis blood. There were earlier reports of some motif variants in reactive arthritis synovial fluid and blood.

TCRdb ran MiXCR on the 5' RACE reads and lists one entry per CDR3 protein. The sample lists just under 350,000 distinct CDR3 sequences, 14% to 15% seen once, with about 1.1% in the top ten. Concerning this clonotype itself: Its antigen is as yet unknown.

In germline, CDR1 is MNHEY, CDR2 SVGEGT. This CDR3 contains 13 residues. Trimming left V 6 bases short and J 1 base short, with 10 bases between. This rearrangement joins TRBV6-2 or TRBV6-3 to TRBJ2-7; D remains unclear. The sequence derives from a male donor with ankylosing spondylitis or in good health (not recorded which). Sequenced: blood, either unsorted or a sorted T cell fraction (not recorded which). The CDR3, as DNA: TGTGCCAGCAGCCTTATACGGTCCTACGAGCAGTACTTC. Protein sequence: CASSLIRSYEQYF.